The 10 T cell receptor beta chains presented below share a single source sample, sequenced in a study of early T cells in non-severe SARS-CoV-2 infection. TCRdb itself ran the 5' RACE reads through MiXCR, one entry per CDR3 protein. This sample yields more than 25,000 distinct CDR3 sequences, of which roughly 9.7% are seen a single time; 12% to 15% belongs to the top ten. Sample: whole blood. These receptors all come from an adult who was a healthcare worker with PCR-confirmed SARS-CoV-2 infection or an uninfected control (not recorded which).

The sample holds many counts of this clonotype. This rearrangement joins TRBV5-5 to TRBJ1-2, with a tentative D call TRBD1 (5 bases). Germline V gene lookup returns CDR1 SGHKS and CDR2 YYEKEE (reference sequence). The V and J ends lost 0 bases and 3 bases respectively, with 12 bases between them. This CDR3 is 15 amino acids long. This chain's CDR3 is CASSLVSGTDYGYTF. For the CDR3, the DNA is TGTGCCAGCAGCTTGGTAAGCGGGACGGACTATGGCTACACCTTC.

Many counts were recorded for this clonotype. V is TRBV7-2 and J is TRBJ1-6; unclear D gene. The CDR3 loop spans 17 amino acids. Germline V gives CDR1 SGHTA, CDR2 FQGNSA. The ends were cut back, 3 bases at V and 3 bases at J, with 15 bases in the middle. DNA of the CDR3: TGTGCCAGCAGCTTGACCCTACATTTGATCTATAATTCACCCCTCCACTTT. Translated, it gives CASSLTLHLIYNSPLHF.

This clonotype was recorded many times. The chain links TRBV3-1 to TRBJ2-2, with D possibly TRBD2 on 6 matching bases. Germline values: CDR1 LGHDT, CDR2 YNNKEL (reference sequence). V lost 0 bases and J 1 base, leaving 12 bases between the germline ends. The CDR3 is made up of 17 amino acids. The CDR3 region is CASSQDRGSRNTGELFF. CDR3 sequence (DNA): TGTGCCAGCAGCCAAGATCGGGGGAGCCGGAACACCGGGGAGCTGTTTTTT.

V is TRBV21-1 and J is TRBJ2-7; no check of the table's D call, TRBD1, against the DNA was made. TRBV21-1 is termed a pseudogene. The CDR3 is made up of 16 amino acids. CDR3 sequence reads: CASSRASRDRLYEQYF. CDR3 nucleotide sequence: TGTGCCAGCAGCAGAGCGAGCCGGGACAGGTTGTACGAGCAGTACTTC.

This chain joins TRBV7-6 and TRBJ2-7, with TRBD1 identical over 10 bases. With 3 bases clipped from V and 5 bases from J, the junction kept 4 bases outside the gene matches. The length of the CDR3 is 14 residues. Germline V lookup: CDR1 SGHVS, CDR2 FNYEAQ. CDR3 sequence reads: CASSFLGQGDEQYF. CDR3 bases: TGTGCCAGCAGCTTCTTAGGACAGGGGGACGAGCAGTACTTC.

The J gene is TRBJ1-1, the V gene TRBV27, with TRBD1 identical over 7 bases. This CDR3 has 16 amino acids. The V gene's germline CDR1 is MNHEY and CDR2 SMNVEV (reference sequence). V lost 6 bases, J lost 7 bases, and 17 bases stayed unmatched. CDR3 sequence: CASRLTGQHASIEAFF. CDR3 sequence (DNA): TGTGCCAGCAGATTAACGGGACAGCACGCATCTATTGAAGCTTTCTTT.

This sequence joins TRBV2 and TRBJ2-3, with D possibly TRBD2 on 5 matching bases. The V end lost 8 bases, the J end lost 5 bases, and 17 bases lay between the germline ends. Per germline, CDR1 SNHLY and CDR2 FYNNEI. This CDR3 contains 14 residues. The CDR3 loop is CASPIWSEEDTQYF. The CDR3 region has the DNA TGTGCCAGCCCGATTTGGTCGGAGGAAGATACGCAGTATTTT.

This chain uses TRBV19 with TRBJ2-6; D is unresolved. Germline lookup yields CDR1 LNHDA and CDR2 SQIVND (reference sequence). The CDR3 is made up of 17 amino acids. V lost 2 bases and J 2 bases, leaving 13 bases between the germline ends. CDR3 coding DNA: TGTGCCAGTAGTATACGGGTCGCGAGCGCTGGGGCCAACGTCCTGACTTTC. This codes for CASSIRVASAGANVLTF. Variable domain in full (rest from reference TRBV19 and TRBJ2-6): DGGITQSPKYLFRKEGQNVTLSCEQNLNHDAMYWYRQDPGQGLRLIYYSQIVNDFQKGDIAEGYSVSREKKESFPLTVTSAQKNPTAFYLCASSIRVASAGANVLTFGAGSRLTVL.

This clonotype was detected only a few times. The chain uses TRBV20-1 and TRBJ2-3; D uncertain. Trimming removed 2 bases from V and 0 bases from J, with 15 bases in between. CDR3 length: 16 residues. Per the germline V gene, CDR1 is DFQATT and CDR2 is SNEGSKA (reference sequence). CDR3 loop: CSARPLDVTSTDTQYF. The CDR3 DNA reads as TGCAGTGCTAGACCCCTGGACGTTACTAGCACAGATACGCAGTATTTT.

This clonotype showed up many times. CDR3 DNA: TGCAGTGCTAAAAGACAGGGTGGCACCGGGGAGCTGTTTTTT. Translation: CSAKRQGGTGELFF. V is TRBV20-1 and J is TRBJ2-2, with TRBD1 matching 7 bases. Looked up from germline, CDR1 is DFQATT and CDR2 is SNEGSKA (reference sequence). The junction had 6 bases not matched to a gene; V was cut back by 4 bases and J by 4 bases. The CDR3 contains 14 residues.